This T cell receptor beta chain was obtained from a study of regulatory T cells in long-lasting Graves disease. The time point denotes: newly diagnosed GD, antithyroid drugs for less than 3 months. Generation of the TCR library employed RNA extracted from PBMCs. Building of the TCR beta libraries involved iRepertoire HTBI primers and Arm-PCR of CDR3 regions. TCRdb used MiXCR to reprocess the multiplex PCR reads, holding one entry per CDR3 protein. The sample lists about 500,000 distinct CDR3 sequences, 15% to 20% occurring once. V lost 8 bases to trimming and J lost 4 bases, with 15 bases between them. Looked up from germline, CDR1 is DFQATT and CDR2 is SNEGSKA (reference sequence). This CDR3 is 13 amino acids long. The same data also went into a second study, on T cells in Graves' hyperthyroidism and ophthalmopathy.

The sequenced sample was peripheral blood mononuclear cells (PBMCs), obtained at new diagnosis, from a patient treated with antithyroid drugs. The chain recombines TRBV20-1 with TRBJ1-5, with D possibly TRBD1 on 5 matching bases. The source of this sequence is a man aged 35 to 55 with Graves disease. The CDR3 loop reads CSFPGGGNQPQHF. CDR3 nucleotide sequence: TGCAGTTTCCCGGGGGGGGGGAATCAGCCCCAGCATTTT.